This T cell receptor beta chain is from a study of TIL therapy for anti-PD-1-resistant metastatic lung cancer. Study-wide findings and caveats: Patients were highly selected, enriched for treatment-naive, never-smoker and oncogene-addicted cases.

Indicated time point: pre-treatment sample, taken before nivolumab and TIL therapy. The immunoSEQ assay was v3. Using immunoSEQ multiplex PCR, the repertoire was profiled, and TCRdb retains in-frame clones only, with some absent. The sample has roughly 57,000 clones; approximately 80% are singletons. This clone appeared a few times. What it binds is not known. The germline V gene encodes CDR1 MGHDK and CDR2 SYGVNS. V shed 6 bases, J shed 10 bases, and the junction held 12 bases outside the gene matches. The CDR3 consists of 15 residues. The chain joins TRBV25-1 to TRBJ1-6; 7 bases match TRBD1. The clonotype originates from a person between 25 and 80 years old with non-small cell lung cancer. The sample here was blood, taken at baseline. The CDR3 nucleotides are TGTGCCAGCAGCGATGTACAGGGGATAGGCTCACCCCTCCACTTT. It yields the protein CASSDVQGIGSPLHF.